This TCR beta chain is from a study of blood T cells in healthy people across ages. Trimming pared 1 base from V and 2 bases from J, leaving 3 bases between. Looked up from germline, CDR1 is LGHDT and CDR2 is YNNKEL (reference sequence). The CDR3 runs to 12 residues. This clonotype appeared many times. A J-beta primer mix and a sample-barcoded 5' primer were used in a second PCR of about 7 to 12 cycles. MiXCR, run by TCRdb on the 5' RACE reads, gives a single entry per CDR3 protein. The sample yields under 2 million distinct CDR3 sequences, roughly 32% seen once. The TCR originated in a woman between 25 and 40 years old in good health. The specimen sequenced was blood. The chain has TRBV3-1 and TRBJ2-7, with unresolved D. This CDR3 reads CASSQVPYEQYF. The CDR3 coding sequence is TGTGCCAGCAGCCAAGTACCCTACGAGCAGTACTTC.